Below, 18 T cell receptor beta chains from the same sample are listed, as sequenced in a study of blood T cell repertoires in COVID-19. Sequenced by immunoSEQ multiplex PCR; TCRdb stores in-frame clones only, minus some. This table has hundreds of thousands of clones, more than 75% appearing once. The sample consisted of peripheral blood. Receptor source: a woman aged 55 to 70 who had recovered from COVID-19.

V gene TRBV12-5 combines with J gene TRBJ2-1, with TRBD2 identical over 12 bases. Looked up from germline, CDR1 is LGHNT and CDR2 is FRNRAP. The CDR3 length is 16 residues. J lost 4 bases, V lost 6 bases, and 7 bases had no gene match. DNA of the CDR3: TGTGCTAGTGGATCTGCTAGCGGGGGGGGATACAATGAGCAGTTCTTC. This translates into CASGSASGGGYNEQFF.

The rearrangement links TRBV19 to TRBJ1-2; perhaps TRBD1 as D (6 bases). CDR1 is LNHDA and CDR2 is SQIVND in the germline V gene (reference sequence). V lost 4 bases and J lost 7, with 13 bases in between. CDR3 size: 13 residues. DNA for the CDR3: TGTGCCAGTAGTAACAACAGGGATTCTGGCTACACCTTC. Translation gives CASSNNRDSGYTF.

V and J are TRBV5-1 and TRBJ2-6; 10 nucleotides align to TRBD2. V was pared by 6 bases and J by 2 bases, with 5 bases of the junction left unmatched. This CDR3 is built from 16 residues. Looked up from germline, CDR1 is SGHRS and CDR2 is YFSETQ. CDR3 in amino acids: CASTSGGLAGANVLTF. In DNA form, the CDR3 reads TGCGCCAGCACTAGCGGGGGTTTAGCTGGGGCCAACGTCCTGACTTTC.

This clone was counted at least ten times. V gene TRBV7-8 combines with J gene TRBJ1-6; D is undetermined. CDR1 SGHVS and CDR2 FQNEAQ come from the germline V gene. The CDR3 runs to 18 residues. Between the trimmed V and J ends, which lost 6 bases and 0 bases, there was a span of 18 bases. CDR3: CASSNTVEQSSYNSPLHF. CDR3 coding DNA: TGTGCCAGCAGTAACACCGTAGAACAGAGCTCCTATAATTCACCCCTCCACTTT.

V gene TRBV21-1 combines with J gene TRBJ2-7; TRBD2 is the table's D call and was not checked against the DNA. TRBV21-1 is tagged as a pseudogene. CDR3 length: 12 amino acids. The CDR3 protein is CASSPTAGEQYF. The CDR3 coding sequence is TGTGCCAGCAGCCCTACGGCGGGGGAGCAGTACTTC.

The CDR3 DNA is TGTGCCAGCCAACGACAGGGTGGGACCGGGGAGCTGTTTTTT. Amino acid sequence: CASQRQGGTGELFF. V and J are TRBV27 and TRBJ2-2, with TRBD1 matching 7 bases. The CDR3 runs to 14 residues. V was pared by 8 bases and J by 5 bases, with 8 bases of the junction left unmatched. The germline gives CDR1 MNHEY, CDR2 SMNVEV (reference sequence).

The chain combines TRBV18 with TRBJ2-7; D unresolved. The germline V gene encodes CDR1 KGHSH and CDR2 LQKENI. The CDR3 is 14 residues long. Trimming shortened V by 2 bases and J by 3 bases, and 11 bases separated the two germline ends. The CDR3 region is CASSPSRHHYEQYF. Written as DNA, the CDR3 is TGTGCCAGCTCACCAAGTCGACACCACTACGAGCAGTACTTC.

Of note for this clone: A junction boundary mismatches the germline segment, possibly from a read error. In DNA, the CDR3 is TGTGCCAGTAGTCCAACCGCCAGGGGGAAGCGGGTCTTC. The encoded protein is CASSPTARGKRVF. The chain employs TRBV19 and TRBJ2-7, with D perhaps matching TRBD1 (7 bases). From germline, CDR1 is LNHDA and CDR2 SQIVND (reference sequence). This CDR3 spans 13 amino acids.

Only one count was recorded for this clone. CDR3 sequence (DNA): TGCGCCAGCCAGTCAGGGGGGACAAACACTGAAGCTTTCTTT. Its translation is CASQSGGTNTEAFF. The chain employs TRBV5-1 and TRBJ1-1, with TRBD1 matching over 7 bases. Germline V gene sequence: CDR1 SGHRS, CDR2 YFSETQ. CDR3 length: 14 amino acids. Germline trimming cut 7 bases from V and 2 bases from J; bases unmatched to any gene: 8.

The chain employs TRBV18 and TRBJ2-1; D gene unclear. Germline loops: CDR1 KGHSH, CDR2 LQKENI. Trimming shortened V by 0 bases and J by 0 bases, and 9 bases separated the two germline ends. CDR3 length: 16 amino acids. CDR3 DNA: TGTGCCAGCTCACCACCTAAGCACAGCTCCTACAATGAGCAGTTCTTC. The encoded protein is CASSPPKHSSYNEQFF.

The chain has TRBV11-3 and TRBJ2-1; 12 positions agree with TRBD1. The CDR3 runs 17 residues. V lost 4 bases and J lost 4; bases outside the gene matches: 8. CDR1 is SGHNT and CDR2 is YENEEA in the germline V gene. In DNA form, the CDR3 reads TGTGCCAGCAGCTGGGACAGGGGGCAAAGCCCATACAATGAGCAGTTCTTC. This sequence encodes CASSWDRGQSPYNEQFF.

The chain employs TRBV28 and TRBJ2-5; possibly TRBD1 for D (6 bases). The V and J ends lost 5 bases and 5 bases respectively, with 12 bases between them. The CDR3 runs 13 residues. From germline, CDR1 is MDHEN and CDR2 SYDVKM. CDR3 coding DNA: TGTGCCAGCAGTGAAACAGGGTTTGAGACCCAGTACTTC. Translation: CASSETGFETQYF.

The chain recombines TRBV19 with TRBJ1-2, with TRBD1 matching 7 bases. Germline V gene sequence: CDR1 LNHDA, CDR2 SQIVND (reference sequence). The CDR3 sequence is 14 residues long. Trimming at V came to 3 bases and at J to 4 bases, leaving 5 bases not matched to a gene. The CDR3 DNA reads TGTGCCAGTAGTATGGCAGGGGGGACCTATGGCTACACCTTC. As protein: CASSMAGGTYGYTF. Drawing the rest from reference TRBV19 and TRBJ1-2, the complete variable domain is DGGITQSPKYLFRKEGQNVTLSCEQNLNHDAMYWYRQDPGQGLRLIYYSQIVNDFQKGDIAEGYSVSREKKESFPLTVTSAQKNPTAFYLCASSMAGGTYGYTFGSGTRLTVV.

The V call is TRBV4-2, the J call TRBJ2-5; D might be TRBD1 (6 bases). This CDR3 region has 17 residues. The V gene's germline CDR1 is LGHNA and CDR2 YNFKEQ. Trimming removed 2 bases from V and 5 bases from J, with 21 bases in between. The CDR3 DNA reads TGTGCCAGCAGCCAACGGGGAACAGGGAACATTGGGGAGACCCAGTACTTC. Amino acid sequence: CASSQRGTGNIGETQYF.

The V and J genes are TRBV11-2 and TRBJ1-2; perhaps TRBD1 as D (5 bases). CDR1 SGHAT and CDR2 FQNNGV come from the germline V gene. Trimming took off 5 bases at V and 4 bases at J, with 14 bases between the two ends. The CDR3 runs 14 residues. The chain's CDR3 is CASSILGGGYGYTF. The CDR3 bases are TGTGCCAGCAGCATTTTGGGGGGGGGCTATGGCTACACCTTC.

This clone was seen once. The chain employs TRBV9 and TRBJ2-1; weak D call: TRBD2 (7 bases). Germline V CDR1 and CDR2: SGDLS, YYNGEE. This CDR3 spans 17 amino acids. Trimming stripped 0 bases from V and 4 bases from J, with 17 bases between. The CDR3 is CASSVGSRGAVYNEQFF. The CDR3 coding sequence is TGTGCCAGCAGCGTAGGTAGTCGGGGGGCCGTTTACAATGAGCAGTTCTTC.

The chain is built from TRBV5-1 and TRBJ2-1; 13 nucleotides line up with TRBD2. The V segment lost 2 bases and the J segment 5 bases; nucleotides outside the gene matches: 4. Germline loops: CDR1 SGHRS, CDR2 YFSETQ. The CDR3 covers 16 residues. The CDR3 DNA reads TGCGCCAGCAGCTTTACTAGCGGGGGGGCCAACAATGAGCAGTTCTTC. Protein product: CASSFTSGGANNEQFF.

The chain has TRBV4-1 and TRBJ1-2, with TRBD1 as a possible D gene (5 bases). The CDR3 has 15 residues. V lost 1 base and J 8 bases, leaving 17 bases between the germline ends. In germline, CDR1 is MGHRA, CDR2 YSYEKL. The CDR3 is CASSQVGGTLGGYTF. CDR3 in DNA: TGCGCCAGCAGCCAAGTCGGCGGGACCCTCGGCGGCTACACCTTC.